This note documents a single T cell receptor (beta chain) sequence. Original data processing: Reference gene primers were amplified, and this amplification served to estimate nucleated cell counts. The data were produced by immunoSEQ multiplex PCR, yet TCRdb's version contains in-frame clones alone and is incomplete. V, J and clone size reflect that table, while D and trimming were determined from the DNA. The sample contains around 41,000 clones, roughly 87% of which appear only once. The data are from a study of blood T cell repertoires in COVID-19. Background on the study: Sites across the United States, Italy and Spain contributed samples from acute and convalescent COVID-19. Sources were T cells, B-cell-depleted T cells, or PBMCs; the material itself was cDNA or gDNA.

There are 17 residues in the CDR3. J lost 2 bases, V lost 4 bases, and 6 bases had no gene match. The germline gives CDR1 SGHNT, CDR2 YYREEE (reference sequence). The receptor comes from a woman over 75 with active COVID-19. The material sequenced was peripheral blood. This rearrangement joins TRBV5-4 to TRBJ2-3, with 14 bases aligning to TRBD2. The CDR3, as DNA: TGTGCCAGCAGCGCGGGACTAGCGGGGGCCCTCACAGATACGCAGTATTTT. Protein product: CASSAGLAGALTDTQYF.